This T cell receptor beta chain was identified in a study of T-cell reconstitution after alpha-beta-depleted transplantation in children. This sample's TCRbeta library carried unique molecular identifier barcodes. TCRdb itself ran the PCR reads through MiXCR, one entry per CDR3 protein. The table has a few hundred thousand distinct CDR3 sequences, 9% to 12% seen once; the top ten hold less than 2.5%. The CDR3 consists of 15 residues. CDR1 SGHRS and CDR2 YFSETQ come from the germline V gene. Trimming removed 4 bases at V and 0 bases at J, with 14 bases between. The origin of this receptor is a human donor who donated a stem cell graft to a child with acute lymphoblastic leukemia. The sample consisted of PBMCs from the stem cell graft donor, taken from the stem cell graft. The rearrangement uses TRBV5-1 and TRBJ2-7; no definite D call. CDR3 in DNA: TGCGCCAGCAGCCCTGGGGTCGTGAGCTCCTACGAGCAGTACTTC. Its protein is CASSPGVVSSYEQYF.